Shown below are 32 T cell receptor beta chains from a single sample sequenced in a study of CD8 T cells in Susac syndrome. Random hexamers primed reverse transcription of about 0.45 to 1 ug RNA. Via MiXCR, TCRdb re-called the immunoSEQ multiplex PCR reads, giving one row per CDR3 protein. This sample has approximately 220,000 distinct CDR3 sequences, with more than 85% found just once. The sequenced sample was CD8+ T cells from PBMCs. These receptors all stem from a human donor with multiple sclerosis.

The J gene is TRBJ1-5, the V gene TRBV25-1; D gene ambiguous. The length of the CDR3 is 13 residues. CDR1 is MGHDK, CDR2 SYGVNS, per germline. V gave up 5 bases and J gave up 2 bases, with 7 bases separating them. The CDR3: CASSHQGNQPQHF. In DNA, the CDR3 is TGTGCCAGCAGTCACCAGGGCAATCAGCCCCAGCATTTT.

The genes are TRBV19 and TRBJ2-7; D gene ambiguous. CDR3 length equals 13 residues. Trimming left V 3 bases short and J 0 bases short, with 6 bases between. Germline V gives CDR1 LNHDA, CDR2 SQIVND (reference sequence). The CDR3: CASSIGSSYEQYF. CDR3 in DNA: TGTGCCAGTAGTATTGGAAGCTCCTACGAGCAGTACTTC.

The chain couples TRBV19 to TRBJ1-2; tentative D call: TRBD1 (6 bases). Germline CDR1 reads LNHDA; CDR2 reads SQIVND (reference sequence). The CDR3 totals 14 residues. V was clipped by 5 bases and J by 5 bases, with 15 bases between them. CDR3: CASSDRRQEYGYTF. The CDR3 bases are TGTGCCAGTAGTGACCGGAGACAGGAGTATGGCTACACCTTC.

The chain employs TRBV29-1 and TRBJ2-7; TRBD1 matches at 7 bases. CDR3 length equals 13 residues. Germline V gene data show CDR1 as SQVTM and CDR2 as ANQGSEA. J was trimmed by 3 bases and V by 1 base; bases with no gene match: 3. The CDR3 coding sequence is TGCAGCGTTGAAGCCGACAGGGACTACGAGCAGTACTTC. It is translated as CSVEADRDYEQYF.

The chain employs TRBV27 and TRBJ1-5; D is perhaps TRBD1 (5 bases). Trimming pared 1 base from V and 4 bases from J, leaving 11 bases between. The CDR3 consists of 15 residues. CDR1 is MNHEY and CDR2 is SMNVEV in the germline V gene (reference sequence). The CDR3 spells CASSLFGGWNQPQHF. The CDR3 region has the DNA TGTGCCAGCAGTTTATTCGGGGGGTGGAATCAGCCCCAGCATTTT.

This chain joins TRBV7-9 and TRBJ1-1, with a weak D call TRBD1 (5 bases). CDR3 length: 15 amino acids. Germline V gene sequence: CDR1 SEHNR, CDR2 FQNEAQ (reference sequence). Trimming removed 5 bases at V and 2 bases at J, with 15 bases between. The CDR3 DNA reads TGTGCCAGCAGCCCCGTTGGGGGGACCAACACTGAAGCTTTCTTT. It translates to CASSPVGGTNTEAFF.

V and J are TRBV25-1 and TRBJ2-5; D gene unclear. This CDR3 is built from 12 residues. The germline V and J ends were trimmed by 4 bases and 7 bases, with 10 bases remaining between them. Germline V gene lookup returns CDR1 MGHDK and CDR2 SYGVNS. CDR3 region: CASSAGTGTQYF. As DNA, the CDR3 is TGTGCCAGCAGTGCCGGTACCGGGACCCAGTACTTC.

V is TRBV6-1 and J is TRBJ2-7; weak D call: TRBD1 (6 bases). Germline V gene lookup returns CDR1 MNHNS and CDR2 SASEGT. The CDR3 is 14 residues long. Trimming stripped 7 bases from V and 3 bases from J, with 16 bases between. The CDR3 region has the DNA TGTGCCAGCAACGAAATAGGGGGATACTACGAGCAGTACTTC. Translating it yields CASNEIGGYYEQYF.

The gene calls are TRBV14 and TRBJ2-1; TRBD2 matches at 8 bases. The V gene's germline CDR1 is SGHDN and CDR2 FVKESK. The CDR3 runs 15 residues. The ends lost 4 bases at V and 7 bases at J; junction bases unmatched: 9. The CDR3 bases are TGTGCCAGCAGCCTAAGGGCTTTAGCGGGAAATGAGCAGTTCTTC. Translation gives CASSLRALAGNEQFF.

The J gene is TRBJ2-1, the V gene TRBV15, with TRBD2 matching 13 bases. This CDR3 is 15 amino acids long. Trimming cost V 2 bases and J 8 bases; bases outside gene matches: 3. CDR1 and CDR2 (germline): LNHNV, YYDKDF (reference sequence). CDR3 nucleotide sequence: TGTGCCACCAGCAGAACTAGCGGGGGGGCTTATGAGCAGTTCTTC. Encoded protein: CATSRTSGGAYEQFF.

The V call is TRBV7-9, the J call TRBJ1-1, with a possible D match to TRBD1 (6 bases). The germline gives CDR1 SEHNR, CDR2 FQNEAQ (reference sequence). Trimming took off 1 base at V and 0 bases at J, with 9 bases between the two ends. The CDR3 sequence is 15 residues long. CDR3 nucleotides: TGTGCCAGCAGCTTAGGTACAGGGATGAACACTGAAGCTTTCTTT. This sequence encodes CASSLGTGMNTEAFF.

J is TRBJ1-1 and V is TRBV30; 7 nucleotides match TRBD1. Unmatched junction bases numbered 4, after V lost 1 base and J lost 5 bases. CDR3 length: 13 amino acids. Germline CDR1 reads GTSNPN; CDR2 reads SVGIG (reference sequence). The chain's CDR3 is CAWSGQGGTEAFF. The CDR3 coding sequence is TGTGCCTGGAGTGGACAGGGAGGGACTGAAGCTTTCTTT.

The chain couples TRBV7-9 to TRBJ2-3; 8 bases line up with TRBD2. The CDR3 extends over 16 amino acids. V shed 5 bases, J shed 1 base, and the junction held 8 bases outside the gene matches. Germline lookup yields CDR1 SEHNR and CDR2 FQNEAQ (reference sequence). The CDR3 DNA follows: TGTGCCAGCAGCCAAACAGCGGGAGAGGGCACAGATACGCAGTATTTT. Encoded protein: CASSQTAGEGTDTQYF.

The V and J genes are TRBV12-3 or TRBV12-4 and TRBJ2-1, with a tentative D call TRBD1 (7 bases). The CDR3 length is 15 residues. Trimming took off 3 bases at V and 6 bases at J, with 15 bases between the two ends. The CDR3 DNA follows: TGTGCCAGCAGTTTGGAGGGGGCAAGTTCCAATGAGCAGTTCTTC. Protein sequence: CASSLEGASSNEQFF.

This chain uses TRBV6-6 with TRBJ2-1, with 8 bases lining up with TRBD2. Per the germline V gene, CDR1 is MNHNY and CDR2 is SVGAGI (reference sequence). The V segment lost 0 bases and the J segment 5 bases; nucleotides outside the gene matches: 6. The CDR3 has 16 amino acids. The CDR3 nucleotides are TGTGCCAGCAGTTACTCTGGCGGGGGGTGGGACAATGAGCAGTTCTTC. Protein product: CASSYSGGGWDNEQFF.

This rearrangement joins TRBV5-6 to TRBJ2-7; possibly TRBD1 for D (6 bases). Trimming cost V 0 bases and J 2 bases, with 12 bases left between them. The CDR3 runs 15 residues. CDR1 and CDR2 (germline): SGHDT, YYEEEE. The CDR3 sequence is CASSLDPGVAYEQYF. CDR3 in DNA: TGTGCCAGCAGCTTGGATCCAGGGGTGGCCTACGAGCAGTACTTC.

This clonotype was counted once. The J gene is TRBJ2-2, the V gene TRBV2; D gene unclear. Germline CDR1 SNHLY, CDR2 FYNNEI. The ends were cut back, 1 base at V and 0 bases at J, with 18 bases in the middle. This CDR3 is built from 19 residues. CDR3 in DNA: TGTGCCAGCAGTGAAGAATCGTCAGTCCGGACCACGAACACCGGGGAGCTGTTTTTT. Translated: CASSEESSVRTTNTGELFF.

V and J are TRBV9 and TRBJ1-5, with D tentatively TRBD1 (6 bases). V was trimmed by 0 bases and J by 1 base, leaving 8 bases between them. This CDR3 is 15 amino acids long. Germline V gene sequence: CDR1 SGDLS, CDR2 YYNGEE. CDR3 bases: TGTGCCAGCAGCGTAGCAGGGGAGAGCAATCAGCCCCAGCATTTT. Protein sequence: CASSVAGESNQPQHF.

V usage is TRBV4-1 and J usage is TRBJ2-7, with 8 bases fitting TRBD2. Per the germline V gene, CDR1 is MGHRA and CDR2 is YSYEKL. V lost 5 bases, J lost 4 bases, and 7 bases stayed unmatched. The CDR3 has 14 amino acids. The CDR3 here is CASSLGLGGYEQYF. The CDR3 DNA sequence: TGCGCCAGCAGCTTGGGACTAGGGGGTTACGAGCAGTACTTC.

This clonotype was seen only once. The rearrangement joins TRBV27 to TRBJ1-2; TRBD1 aligns across 9 bases. Germline V gives CDR1 MNHEY, CDR2 SMNVEV (reference sequence). Germline trimming cut 5 bases from V and 4 bases from J; bases unmatched to any gene: 20. CDR3 length: 19 amino acids. The CDR3 nucleotides read TGTGCCAGCAGTCCTCCCTGGACAGGGGTTGGGGGTGGCGGCTATGGCTACACCTTC. Protein: CASSPPWTGVGGGGYGYTF.

This chain joins TRBV7-9 and TRBJ2-7; 9 bases are shared with TRBD1. Trimming took 5 bases from V and 7 from J; bases not matched to a gene: 9. The CDR3 has 14 amino acids. The germline V gene encodes CDR1 SEHNR and CDR2 FQNEAQ (reference sequence). The CDR3 sequence is CASSRRQGDGEQYF. The CDR3 nucleotides read TGTGCCAGCAGCCGCCGACAGGGGGATGGGGAGCAGTACTTC.

The DNA for the CDR3 is TGTGCCAGCAGCTCCGGGGGGCATCAGCCCCAGCATTTT. Its protein is CASSSGGHQPQHF. The chain uses TRBV9 and TRBJ1-5; D might be TRBD1 (6 bases). V gave up 4 bases and J gave up 5 bases, with 10 bases separating them. The germline V gene has CDR1 SGDLS and CDR2 YYNGEE. This CDR3 has 13 residues.

J is TRBJ2-5 and V is TRBV4-1; either TRBD1 or TRBD2 may fit D (6 bases each). Germline CDR1 is MGHRA and CDR2 is YSYEKL. V gave up 1 base and J gave up 7 bases, with 16 bases separating them. The CDR3 covers 15 residues. The CDR3, as DNA: TGCGCCAGCAGCCAAGTCTACCTTTCGGGGGCGACCCAGTACTTC. It translates to CASSQVYLSGATQYF.

The chain combines TRBV5-6 with TRBJ1-4, with TRBD1 as a possible D gene (6 bases). This CDR3 is 14 amino acids long. Germline V gives CDR1 SGHDT, CDR2 YYEEEE. V was clipped by 3 bases and J by 4 bases, with 10 bases between them. The CDR3 region has the DNA TGTGCCAGCAGCTCCGGACAGCTTAATGAAAAACTGTTTTTT. It specifies CASSSGQLNEKLFF.

In its sample, this clonotype was seen once. The rearrangement links TRBV29-1 to TRBJ1-2, with D hard to call. Trimming pared 8 bases from V and 1 base from J, leaving 14 bases between. This CDR3 has 13 residues. CDR1 is SQVTM, CDR2 ANQGSEA, per germline. The CDR3 protein is CSTSSEDNYGYTF. CDR3 DNA: TGCAGCACCTCCTCGGAGGATAACTATGGCTACACCTTC.

The J gene is TRBJ1-1, the V gene TRBV5-4, with D unresolved. CDR1 is SGHNT, CDR2 YYREEE, per germline (reference sequence). The CDR3 totals 14 residues. The V end lost 1 base, the J end lost 1 base, and 8 bases lay between the germline ends. CDR3 nucleotides: TGTGCCAGCAGCTTGTCGGGCCAGAACACTGAAGCTTTCTTT. Translation gives CASSLSGQNTEAFF.

The chain has TRBV9 and TRBJ2-2; the D gene is possibly TRBD2 (5 bases). CDR1 is SGDLS, CDR2 YYNGEE, per germline. The germline V and J ends were trimmed by 5 bases and 1 base, with 9 bases remaining between them. The CDR3 covers 14 residues. The DNA for the CDR3 is TGTGCCAGCAGGGCGGGCCAGAACACCGGGGAGCTGTTTTTT. Protein sequence: CASRAGQNTGELFF.

The chain combines TRBV10-3 with TRBJ1-4; 8 bases are a match to TRBD1. Germline CDR1 ENHRY, CDR2 SYGVKD. This CDR3 comprises 14 residues. V shed 10 bases and J 4 bases; nucleotides not matched to a gene: 8. The CDR3 nucleotides are TGTGCCACCCAAGACAGGGGCCTTAATGAAAAACTGTTTTTT. It encodes CATQDRGLNEKLFF.

This clonotype was seen just once. The chain carries TRBV12-3 or TRBV12-4 and TRBJ1-4; perhaps TRBD1 as D (5 bases). CDR3 size: 14 residues. Trimming left V 4 bases short and J 3 bases short, with 9 bases between. The CDR3 nucleotides are TGTGCCAGCAGTTGGGACGGAGCTAATGAAAAACTGTTTTTT. This translates into CASSWDGANEKLFF.

The chain combines TRBV29-1 with TRBJ1-1; 10 bases agree with TRBD1. The germline CDR1 and CDR2 sequences are SQVTM and ANQGSEA. The ends lost 4 bases at V and 4 bases at J; junction bases unmatched: 18. The CDR3 sequence is 18 residues long. The CDR3 loop is CSVGDMSRDRGQGTEAFF. The DNA of the CDR3 is TGCAGCGTTGGGGATATGTCCCGGGACAGGGGTCAAGGCACTGAAGCTTTCTTT.

The chain couples TRBV4-1 to TRBJ1-1; 7 bases are a match to TRBD1. Germline V gene data show CDR1 as MGHRA and CDR2 as YSYEKL. The CDR3 consists of 15 residues. J was trimmed by 14 bases and V by 0 bases; bases with no gene match: 15. The CDR3 DNA sequence: TGCGCCAGCAGCCAAGATCCCGAGGGGGCCCAGTTTAGGTTCTTT. Translated: CASSQDPEGAQFRFF.

The J gene is TRBJ2-7, the V gene TRBV4-3; 8 bases agree with TRBD1. J lost 3 bases, V lost 4 bases, and 5 bases had no gene match. The CDR3 is 14 amino acids. From germline, CDR1 is LGHNA and CDR2 YSLEER. CDR3 amino acids: CASSLNRGNYEQYF. Here the CDR3 DNA reads TGCGCCAGCAGCCTCAACAGGGGGAACTACGAGCAGTACTTC.